Below are 13 T cell receptor beta chains sequenced from a single sample in a study of cytotoxic CD8 clonotypes in ibrutinib-treated CLL. Measured with immunoSEQ multiplex PCR; TCRdb has only the in-frame clones, and not every one. The sample holds 150,000 or so clones, 70% to 90% seen once. This specimen was PBMCs, taken after 24 months of ibrutinib treatment. The receptors were gathered from a human donor with chronic lymphocytic leukemia.

The genes are TRBV14 and TRBJ1-4, with D perhaps matching TRBD1 (5 bases). The ends were cut back, 0 bases at V and 8 bases at J, with 13 bases in the middle. Germline CDR1 reads SGHDN; CDR2 reads FVKESK. CDR3 size: 15 residues. The CDR3 DNA follows: TGTGCCAGCAGCCAAGATGCAAGGGGTAGAGAAAAACTGTTTTTT. It translates to CASSQDARGREKLFF.

The genes are TRBV18 and TRBJ1-4; TRBD1 aligns across 7 bases. V trimming: 5 bases; J trimming: 3 bases; junction bases outside the gene matches: 9. The CDR3 loop spans 16 amino acids. Germline values: CDR1 KGHSH, CDR2 LQKENI. In DNA form, the CDR3 reads TGTGCCAGCTCAGTCTCCTCGGGGACAGCTAATGAAAAACTGTTTTTT. Encoded protein: CASSVSSGTANEKLFF.

The chain combines TRBV18 with TRBJ1-1; 9 bases line up with TRBD1. Germline loops: CDR1 KGHSH, CDR2 LQKENI. The CDR3 length is 13 residues. V was pared by 0 bases and J by 7 bases, with 0 bases of the junction left unmatched. CDR3 sequence (DNA): TGTGCCAGCTCACCACCGGGACAGGGTGAAGCTTTCTTT. The encoded protein is CASSPPGQGEAFF.

This clone was counted a single time. The CDR3 here is CASRQTTQGGNQPQHF. The CDR3 coding sequence is TGTGCCAGCAGGCAAACTACACAGGGAGGCAATCAGCCCCAGCATTTT. The V gene is TRBV27, the J gene TRBJ1-5; D is perhaps TRBD1 (6 bases). CDR3 length: 16 residues. In germline, CDR1 is MNHEY, CDR2 SMNVEV (reference sequence). V was shortened by 6 bases and J by 2 bases, with 17 bases between the two germline ends.

The gene calls are TRBV19 and TRBJ2-4, with D tentatively TRBD2 (5 bases). With 2 bases removed from V and 4 bases from J, the gap between germline ends came to 6 bases. This CDR3 is built from 13 residues. Germline CDR1 and CDR2: LNHDA and SQIVND (reference sequence). The CDR3, as DNA: TGTGCCAGTAGTATACGGGATAAAAACATTCAGTACTTC. Translation: CASSIRDKNIQYF.

The chain couples TRBV5-1 to TRBJ2-5; D may be TRBD1 or TRBD2 (5 bases each). Germline V gives CDR1 SGHRS, CDR2 YFSETQ. This CDR3 has 15 residues. Trimming removed 5 bases at V and 5 bases at J, with 19 bases between. CDR3 amino acids: CASSPRDPGQETQYF. The CDR3, as DNA: TGCGCCAGCAGTCCAAGGGACCCCGGGCAGGAGACCCAGTACTTC.

For the CDR3, the DNA is TGTGCCAGCAGCCCGGGCAGGGGTCCGTACGAGCAGTACTTC. Its protein is CASSPGRGPYEQYF. The chain has TRBV5-6 and TRBJ2-7, with a weak D call TRBD1 (6 bases). Per germline, CDR1 SGHDT and CDR2 YYEEEE. The CDR3 runs 14 residues. V dropped 4 bases and J dropped 4 bases, with 15 bases sitting between them.

The chain combines TRBV5-4 with TRBJ2-5; the match to TRBD2 covers 8 bases. This CDR3 has 14 amino acids. Looked up from germline, CDR1 is SGHNT and CDR2 is YYREEE (reference sequence). The junction had 11 bases not matched to a gene; V was cut back by 6 bases and J by 7 bases. This chain's CDR3 is CASTLSGLGGTQYF. The DNA of the CDR3 is TGTGCCAGCACCCTCTCGGGACTAGGGGGGACCCAGTACTTC.

This clone was seen only a few times. The CDR3 loop is CASSFGQGWSIQYF. The CDR3 region has the DNA TGTGCCAGCAGTTTCGGGCAGGGGTGGAGCATTCAGTACTTC. The chain joins TRBV28 to TRBJ2-4; possibly TRBD1 for D (6 bases). The V gene lost 3 bases and the J gene lost 9 bases, with 15 bases spanning the gap. This CDR3 is built from 14 residues. Germline CDR1 is MDHEN and CDR2 is SYDVKM. The full variable domain, completed using reference TRBV28 and TRBJ2-4, is DVKVTQSSRYLVKRTGEKVFLECVQDMDHENMFWYRQDPGLGLRLIYFSYDVKMKEKGDIPEGYSVSREKKERFSLILESASTNQTSMYLCASSFGQGWSIQYFGAGTRLSVL.

The chain combines TRBV18 with TRBJ1-1; D unresolved. This CDR3 has 13 amino acids. The V end was cut by 3 bases, the J end by 6 bases, with 11 bases between. Germline CDR1 is KGHSH and CDR2 is LQKENI. The CDR3 nucleotides are TGTGCCAGCTCACCGAAGGGCATATCTGAAGCTTTCTTT. Amino acid sequence: CASSPKGISEAFF.

The J gene is TRBJ1-3, the V gene TRBV29-1, with 7 bases fitting TRBD1. V was pared by 7 bases and J by 3 bases, with 3 bases of the junction left unmatched. This CDR3 contains 12 residues. CDR1 and CDR2 from the germline V gene are SQVTM and ANQGSEA. DNA of the CDR3: TGCAGCGCCCGGACAGGTGGAAACACCATATATTTT. It codes for CSARTGGNTIYF.

The chain links TRBV5-1 to TRBJ2-1; 8 nucleotides align to TRBD2. In germline, CDR1 is SGHRS, CDR2 YFSETQ. Trimming took 1 base from V and 7 from J; bases not matched to a gene: 16. This CDR3 is built from 18 residues. DNA of the CDR3: TGCGCCAGCAGCTTGCGTCTTAGCGGGACCTCATTATGGAATGAGCAGTTCTTC. Translated: CASSLRLSGTSLWNEQFF.

The J gene is TRBJ1-5, the V gene TRBV6-5; D gene unclear. Per the germline V gene, CDR1 is MNHEY and CDR2 is SVGAGI. V was trimmed by 0 bases and J by 6 bases, leaving 9 bases between them. This CDR3 comprises 14 residues. CDR3 coding DNA: TGTGCCAGCAGTTACTCGAGTTGGGGTCAGCCCCAGCATTTT. Translation gives CASSYSSWGQPQHF.